This entry describes one T cell receptor beta chain. Its cognate antigen is unknown. The data originate from a study of memory CD4+ T cells and cytomegalovirus serostatus. Study observations and caveats: About 40% of the roughly 150 known CMV-associated TCRbeta sequences appeared in CD4+ memory.

Single viable CD3+CD4+CD8-CD45RO+ cells were sorted as the memory CD4+ T cells. Serostatus was set by detecting CMV pp150, pp28, p38, p52 IgG. After thawing, CD4+ T cells were positively selected. Germline V lookup: CDR1 SGHNT, CDR2 YYREEE (reference sequence). The CDR3 totals 16 residues. The J segment lost 8 bases and the V segment lost 4 bases, leaving 8 bases of the junction unmatched. Sequencing used immunoSEQ multiplex PCR; TCRdb keeps in-frame clones, though not all of them. Here the sample spans about 60,000 clones, 80% being singletons. This chain joins TRBV5-4 and TRBJ2-2, with TRBD2 matching over 13 bases. This TCR came from an adult in good health and CMV-seronegative. Some clones in this sample may be carry-over from other donors' samples. Sequencing used memory CD4+ T cells from blood. The CDR3 sequence: CASSPGLAGVEGELFF. The CDR3 region has the DNA TGTGCCAGCAGCCCCGGACTAGCGGGAGTTGAAGGGGAGCTGTTTTTT. The entire variable domain, with the rest obtained from reference TRBV5-4 and TRBJ2-2, is as follows: ETGVTQSPTHLIKTRGQQVTLRCSSQSGHNTVSWYQQALGQGPQFIFQYYREEENGRGNFPPRFSGLQFPNYSSELNVNALELDDSALYLCASSPGLAGVEGELFFGEGSRLTVL.